This entry features one T cell receptor beta chain sequence. What it binds is unknown. The data were taken from a study of T-cell reconstitution after alpha-beta-depleted transplantation in children. Germline V gene sequence: CDR1 MGHRA, CDR2 YSYEKL. Trimming cost V 1 base and J 3 bases, with 19 bases left between them. The CDR3 covers 17 residues. Molecular barcoding with unique molecular identifiers was used for the TCRbeta library. One entry per CDR3 protein results from TCRdb running MiXCR on the PCR reads. The sample gives some 840,000 distinct CDR3 sequences, roughly 15% of which show up once; about 4.6% is in the top ten. Findings and limits, study-wide: Diversity and T-cell counts at one year after transplant derived mostly from new T cells. By about two months after transplant, alpha-beta T cells reportedly arose from several hundred graft clones that had expanded.

The receptor was isolated from a male patient between 10 and 17 years old who had a stem cell transplant for acute lymphoblastic leukemia, so the T cells may come from the graft donor. The chain recombines TRBV4-1 with TRBJ2-7; no clear D. Material: PBMCs, mostly from graft donor cells, obtained 360 days after TCRalphabeta/CD19-depleted stem cell transplant. CDR3 nucleotide sequence: TGCGCCAGCAGCCAAGTCGGCTTTTCCCCCCTTTTCTACGAGCAGTACTTC. Translation: CASSQVGFSPLFYEQYF.